Below, one TCR beta chain is given with its context. Its matching antigen is unknown. Data came from immunoSEQ multiplex PCR; TCRdb stores just in-frame clones and leaves some out. Seen here are about 150,000 clones, less than 90% observed once, and the top ten hold around 22%. A roughly 120-subject validation cohort, separate from the roughly 670-subject first cohort, supplied the donors. This record belongs to a study of cytomegalovirus exposure and HLA in healthy donors. At the level of the study: The roughly 670 first-cohort repertoires and the 120 or so validation repertoires shared the same platform, a later analysis reported. Study-level points and caveats: The dataset shows that most TCR sequences were rare, while some public TCRs occurred in many donors. Reports showed the classifier diagnosing cytomegalovirus status with high specificity and sensitivity.

Trimming shortened V by 4 bases and J by 1 base, and 9 bases separated the two germline ends. Germline V lookup: CDR1 SGHKS, CDR2 YYEKEE (reference sequence). The CDR3 totals 13 residues. The receptor's source is a man between 18 and 35 years old in good health and CMV-seropositive. V is TRBV5-5 and J is TRBJ2-7; D may be TRBD1 (5 bases). The sample taken for sequencing was PBMCs. The CDR3 nucleotides are TGTGCCAGCAGCCAGACAGCATCCTACGAGCAGTACTTC. This translates into CASSQTASYEQYF.